This section outlines one T cell receptor beta chain sequence together with its context. The target antigen is unknown. The PCR contained 60 Vbeta and 13 Jbeta primers. Sequencing used immunoSEQ multiplex PCR; TCRdb keeps in-frame clones, though not all of them. The table includes about 110,000 clones, around 80% detected once. This sample was included in a study of cytomegalovirus exposure and HLA in healthy donors. Turning to the study itself: From donors who were HLA-typed, an early data release held around 80 million unique TCRs. Study observations and caveats: A later look showed TCR association rates differing by HLA locus, highest for DRB1 and lowest for HLA-C. Earlier analysis yielded a pattern in which most TCR beta V segments were productive about 90% or about 30% of the time.

Germline V CDR1 and CDR2: ENHRY, SYGVKD. With 5 bases clipped from V and 3 bases from J, the junction kept 7 bases outside the gene matches. The CDR3 runs to 15 residues. Sequenced: PBMCs. The chain recombines TRBV10-3 with TRBJ2-3; 8 nucleotides line up with TRBD1. This clonotype was sampled from a woman in her forties in good health and CMV-seronegative. CDR3 protein: CAISLSGTGTDTQYF. CDR3 bases: TGTGCCATCAGTCTTTCCGGGACAGGTACAGATACGCAGTATTTT.